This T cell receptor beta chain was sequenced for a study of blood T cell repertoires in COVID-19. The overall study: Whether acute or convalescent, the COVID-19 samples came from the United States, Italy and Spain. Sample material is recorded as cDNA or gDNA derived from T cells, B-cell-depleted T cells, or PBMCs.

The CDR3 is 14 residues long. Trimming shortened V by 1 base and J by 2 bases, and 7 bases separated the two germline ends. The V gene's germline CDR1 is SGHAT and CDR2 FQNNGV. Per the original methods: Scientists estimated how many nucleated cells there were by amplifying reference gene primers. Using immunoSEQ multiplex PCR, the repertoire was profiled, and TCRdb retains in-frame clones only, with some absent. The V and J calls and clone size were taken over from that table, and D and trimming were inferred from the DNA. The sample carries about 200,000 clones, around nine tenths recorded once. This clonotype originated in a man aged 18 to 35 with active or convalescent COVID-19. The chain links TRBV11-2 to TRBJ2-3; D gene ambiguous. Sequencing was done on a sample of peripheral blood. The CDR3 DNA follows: TGTGCCAGCAGCTTAGGGCCAAACACAGATACGCAGTATTTT. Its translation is CASSLGPNTDTQYF.